The present entry profiles one TCR beta chain with its context. Antigen specificity is unknown. The data were produced by immunoSEQ multiplex PCR, yet TCRdb's version contains in-frame clones alone and is incomplete. The table records some 2 million clones, about 95% of them present only once. The naive CD8 fraction comprised CD45RO-negative cells positively selected for CCR7 and excluded terminally differentiated effector memory CD45RA+ cells. Germline assignment: CDR1 SGDLS and CDR2 YYNGEE. Trimming cost V 2 bases and J 1 base, with 10 bases left between them. The CDR3 has 14 amino acids. The data are from a study of shared clonotypes between healthy human individuals. Regarding the study as a whole: On the whole, naive subsets had larger estimated richness than memory subsets had.

The chain couples TRBV9 to TRBJ2-7, with D uncertain. The receptor was derived from a man aged 18 to 29 in good health. The specimen sequenced was naive CD8+ T cells sorted from blood. CDR3 nucleotide sequence: TGTGCCAGCAGCGTCAATCCGGGTTCCTACGAGCAGTACTTC. The encoded protein is CASSVNPGSYEQYF.